This T cell receptor (beta chain) was sequenced for a study of shared clonotypes between healthy human individuals. On the study more broadly: For every donor, three CD4 naive, three CD4 memory, two CD8 naive and one CD8 memory plates were used. Findings and caveats of the study: The naive CD4 repertoires of a few donors were compared, and around 5.1% of clonotypes were shared. Unshared clonotypes carried lower generation probabilities than those common to all four donors.

It was at deep level that the assay was run. Some clones are missing from TCRdb's copy, which holds only in-frame ones; the method was immunoSEQ multiplex PCR. The top ten clones hold approximately 0.45% of a sample with around 1.5 million clones, approximately 98% of them seen once. The V gene's germline CDR1 is SGHTA and CDR2 FQGNSA. Trimming took 8 bases from V and 0 from J, leaving 23 bases between them. The CDR3 spans 18 residues. Concerning this clone: What it binds is not known.

The sequencing input was naive CD4+ T cells sorted from blood. Regarding subset: CD45RA+ positively selected. This sequence was found in a man aged 25 to 45 in good health. The gene calls are TRBV7-2 and TRBJ2-1; a weak D match, TRBD1 (7 bases). Written as DNA, the CDR3 is TGTGCCAGCCTACCTCTGGGGGGACAGATCAACTCCTACAATGAGCAGTTCTTC. Amino acids: CASLPLGGQINSYNEQFF.